This T cell receptor (beta chain) was profiled in a study of shared clonotypes between healthy human individuals. Study background: Sampling drew on donors who were a couple of women and three men aged 18 to 49.

With regard to this clone: Its specificity is unknown.

Over several immunoSEQ plates, each subset's genomic DNA was distributed in even portions. Using immunoSEQ multiplex PCR, the repertoire was profiled, and TCRdb retains in-frame clones only, with some absent. The table shows 2 million to 2.5 million clones, with approximately 96% occurring only once. Whole-study results and caveats: Despite large depth, rarefaction showed incomplete sorted-subset sequencing.

The study drew all its donors from Caucasian adults living in Nashville, Tennessee. V was shortened by 4 bases and J by 4 bases, with 14 bases between the two germline ends. Germline-derived CDR1 and CDR2 are SGHRS and YFSETQ. The CDR3 runs 15 residues. The clonotype was recovered from a young man in good health. Sequenced sample: naive CD4+ T cells sorted from blood. Documented subset: CD45RA+ positively selected. The gene calls are TRBV5-1 and TRBJ2-2; the D is unclear. CDR3 loop: CASSPRVGFTGELFF. DNA of the CDR3: TGCGCCAGCAGCCCACGCGTAGGGTTCACCGGGGAGCTGTTTTTT.